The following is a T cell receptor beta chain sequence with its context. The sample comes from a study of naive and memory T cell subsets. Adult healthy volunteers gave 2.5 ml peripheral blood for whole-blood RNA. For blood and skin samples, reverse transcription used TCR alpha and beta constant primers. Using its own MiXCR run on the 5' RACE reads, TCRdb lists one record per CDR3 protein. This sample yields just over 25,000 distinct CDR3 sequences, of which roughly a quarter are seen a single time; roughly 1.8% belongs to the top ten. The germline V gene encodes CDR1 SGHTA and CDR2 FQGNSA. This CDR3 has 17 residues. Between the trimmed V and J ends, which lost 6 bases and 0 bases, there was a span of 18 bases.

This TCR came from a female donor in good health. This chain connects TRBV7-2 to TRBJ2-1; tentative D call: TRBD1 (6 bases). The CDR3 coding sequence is TGTGCCAGCAGGTCCTTCCAGGGACAAAGCTCCTACAATGAGCAGTTCTTC. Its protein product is CASRSFQGQSSYNEQFF.